The present entry profiles one T cell receptor beta chain with its context. What it binds is unknown. The record originates from a study of T cell responses to AZD1222 COVID-19 vaccine. Findings of the study overall: At study baseline, merely five or six AZD1222 recipients were seropositive. Unmutated variant regions reportedly attract nearly half of all spike-specific TCRs. The breadth and depth of Spike-specific TCRs increased once two AZD1222 doses had been given. Clonal diversity was possibly underestimated; the donors were predominantly white British and more often female.

The repertoire was sequenced with immunoSEQ multiplex PCR; TCRdb's copy has only in-frame clones and lacks some. Of approximately 130,000 clones detected, about nine tenths appear once; the ten largest clones hold roughly a tenth. The specimen was peripheral blood, collected 28 days after the second AZD1222 dose. The receptor was isolated from an adult who received the AZD1222 COVID-19 vaccine.

The CDR3 DNA follows: TGTGCCAGCAGCTTCACACAGGGGTCGAGCTACGAGCAGTACTTC. This gives the protein CASSFTQGSSYEQYF. The chain uses TRBV5-4 and TRBJ2-7, with 7 bases identical to TRBD1. This CDR3 region has 15 residues. Per germline, CDR1 SGHNT and CDR2 YYREEE (reference sequence). Trimming at V came to 2 bases and at J to 3 bases, leaving 8 bases not matched to a gene.